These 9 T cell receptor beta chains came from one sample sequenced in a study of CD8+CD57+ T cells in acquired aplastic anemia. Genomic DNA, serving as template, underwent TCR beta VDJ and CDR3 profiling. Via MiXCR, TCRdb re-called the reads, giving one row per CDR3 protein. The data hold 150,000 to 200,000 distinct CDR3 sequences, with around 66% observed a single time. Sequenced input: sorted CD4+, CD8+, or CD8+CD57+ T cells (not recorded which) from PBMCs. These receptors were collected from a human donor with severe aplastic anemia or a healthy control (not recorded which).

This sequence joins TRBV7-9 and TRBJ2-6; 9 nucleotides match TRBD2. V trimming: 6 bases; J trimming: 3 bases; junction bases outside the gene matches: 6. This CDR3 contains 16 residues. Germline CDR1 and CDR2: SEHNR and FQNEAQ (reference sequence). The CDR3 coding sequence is TGTGCCAGCAGGCGAGCGGGGGGTGGTGGGGCCAACGTCCTGACTTTC. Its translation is CASRRAGGGGANVLTF.

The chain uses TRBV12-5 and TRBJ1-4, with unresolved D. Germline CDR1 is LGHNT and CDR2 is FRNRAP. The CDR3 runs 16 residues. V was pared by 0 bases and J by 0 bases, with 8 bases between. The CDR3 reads CASGLVIAATNEKLFF. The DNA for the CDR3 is TGTGCTAGTGGTTTGGTTATAGCGGCAACTAATGAAAAACTGTTTTTT.

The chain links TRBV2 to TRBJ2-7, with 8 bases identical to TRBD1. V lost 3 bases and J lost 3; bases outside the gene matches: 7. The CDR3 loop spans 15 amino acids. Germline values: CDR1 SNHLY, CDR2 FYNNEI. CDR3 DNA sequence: TGTGCCAGCAGTGAGGAGACAGGGGAATACTACGAGCAGTACTTC. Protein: CASSEETGEYYEQYF.

The CDR3 here is CATSDHSGGSYNEQFF. CDR3 coding DNA: TGTGCCACCAGTGATCATAGCGGGGGGTCCTACAATGAGCAGTTCTTC. The chain recombines TRBV24-1 with TRBJ2-1, with TRBD2 matching 10 bases. V gave up 3 bases and J gave up 1 base; unmatched junction bases: 2. The germline CDR1 and CDR2 sequences are KGHDR and SFDVKD. This CDR3 contains 16 residues.

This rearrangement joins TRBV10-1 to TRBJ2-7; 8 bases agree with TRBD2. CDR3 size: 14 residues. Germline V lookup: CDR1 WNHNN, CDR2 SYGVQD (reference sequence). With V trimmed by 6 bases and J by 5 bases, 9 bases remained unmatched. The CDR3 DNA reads TGCGCCAGCAGCATAACTGGACTAGCCGACGAGCAGTACTTC. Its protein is CASSITGLADEQYF.

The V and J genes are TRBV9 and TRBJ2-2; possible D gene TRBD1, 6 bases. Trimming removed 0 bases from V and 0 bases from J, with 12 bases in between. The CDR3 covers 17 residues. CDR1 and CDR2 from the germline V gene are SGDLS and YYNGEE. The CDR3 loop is CASSVDPDRTNTGELFF. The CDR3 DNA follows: TGTGCCAGCAGCGTAGACCCCGACAGGACGAACACCGGGGAGCTGTTTTTT.

The DNA for the CDR3 is TGTGCCAGCAGCTTAAGGGCAGGGGGCTCCAATCAGCCCCAGCATTTT. Its translation: CASSLRAGGSNQPQHF. The chain recombines TRBV7-8 with TRBJ1-5; TRBD1 matches at 8 bases. The CDR3 extends over 16 amino acids. J was trimmed by 3 bases and V by 2 bases; bases with no gene match: 6. CDR1 is SGHVS, CDR2 FQNEAQ, per germline. Filled out from reference TRBV7-8 and TRBJ1-5, the complete variable domain reads GAGVSQSPRYKVAKRGQDVALRCDPISGHVSLFWYQQALGQGPEFLTYFQNEAQLDKSGLPSDRFFAERPEGSVSTLKIQRTQQEDSAVYLCASSLRAGGSNQPQHFGDGTRLSIL.

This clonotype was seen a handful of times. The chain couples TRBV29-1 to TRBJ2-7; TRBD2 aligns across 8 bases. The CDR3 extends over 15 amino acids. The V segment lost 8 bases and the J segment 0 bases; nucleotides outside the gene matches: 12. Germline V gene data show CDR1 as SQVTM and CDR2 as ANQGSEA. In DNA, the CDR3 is TGCAGCTTGGAACTAGCGGAGGGATTCTCCTACGAGCAGTACTTC. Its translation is CSLELAEGFSYEQYF.

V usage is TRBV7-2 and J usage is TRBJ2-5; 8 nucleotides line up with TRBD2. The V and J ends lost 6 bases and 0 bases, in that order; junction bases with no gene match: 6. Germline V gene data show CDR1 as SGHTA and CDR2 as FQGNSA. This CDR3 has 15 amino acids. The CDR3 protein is CASRSGGGDQETQYF. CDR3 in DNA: TGTGCCAGCAGATCCGGGGGGGGCGACCAAGAGACCCAGTACTTC.